The 23 T cell receptor beta chains below come from one sample, sequenced in a study of blood T cells in healthy people across ages. The authors ran a second PCR of about 7 to 11 cycles using a sample-barcoded 5' primer and a J-beta primer mix. TCRdb called the 5' RACE reads again in MiXCR, with one record for every CDR3 protein. The table has roughly 2 million distinct CDR3 sequences, roughly 49% seen once. Sample: blood. These TCRs come from a middle-aged woman in good health.

The chain is built from TRBV29-1 and TRBJ1-1; weak D call: TRBD1 (5 bases). Germline V gene sequence: CDR1 SQVTM, CDR2 ANQGSEA. V was clipped by 7 bases and J by 2 bases, with 20 bases between them. This CDR3 is built from 15 residues. The CDR3 DNA follows: TGCAGCGCCCTCCCACCGGGACGGATAAACACTGAAGCTTTCTTT. Translation gives CSALPPGRINTEAFF.

The chain couples TRBV9 to TRBJ2-3; 10 nucleotides match TRBD2. Germline trimming cut 9 bases from V and 0 bases from J; bases unmatched to any gene: 7. CDR1 is SGDLS and CDR2 is YYNGEE in the germline V gene. The CDR3 has 15 residues. The CDR3 spells CANSVLAGSTDTQYF. The DNA for the CDR3 is TGTGCCAACAGTGTACTAGCGGGGAGCACAGATACGCAGTATTTT.

This clonotype was seen only a few times. The V and J genes are TRBV5-1 and TRBJ2-1; D may be TRBD2 (6 bases). The CDR3 is 15 residues long. Trimming pared 0 bases from V and 7 bases from J, leaving 14 bases between. The germline gives CDR1 SGHRS, CDR2 YFSETQ. CDR3 in amino acids: CASSLAGTELNEQFF. In DNA form, the CDR3 reads TGCGCCAGCAGCTTGGCCGGGACTGAATTGAATGAGCAGTTCTTC. Combining the CDR3 with reference TRBV5-1 and TRBJ2-1 gives the whole variable domain KAGVTQTPRYLIKTRGQQVTLSCSPISGHRSVSWYQQTPGQGLQFLFEYFSETQRNKGNFPGRFSGRQFSNSRSEMNVSTLELGDSALYLCASSLAGTELNEQFFGPGTRLTVL.

V gene TRBV6-1 combines with J gene TRBJ2-3, with 9 bases identical to TRBD1. CDR1 MNHNS and CDR2 SASEGT come from the germline V gene. CDR3 length equals 15 residues. V lost 4 bases to trimming and J lost 8 bases; unmatched junction nucleotides: 10. The CDR3 DNA is TGTGCCAGCAGTGTTCGGGACAGGGACATGGTTACGCAGTATTTT. Translating gives CASSVRDRDMVTQYF.

This clonotype was seen a few times. The CDR3 spells CASSLEGVGEKLFF. The CDR3 bases are TGTGCCAGCAGTTTAGAGGGAGTAGGAGAAAAACTGTTTTTT. The chain uses TRBV27 and TRBJ1-4, with D unclear. The CDR3 covers 14 residues. V shed 2 bases and J shed 8 bases, with 12 bases lying between them. The germline CDR1 and CDR2 sequences are MNHEY and SMNVEV (reference sequence).

The rearrangement links TRBV7-2 to TRBJ1-6; D is ambiguous. Per germline, CDR1 SGHTA and CDR2 FQGNSA. CDR3 length: 14 amino acids. V gave up 2 bases and J gave up 7 bases, with 9 bases separating them. The CDR3 spells CASSLLARNSPLHF. In DNA, the CDR3 is TGTGCCAGCAGCTTACTTGCGCGGAATTCACCCCTCCACTTT.

The chain is built from TRBV12-3 or TRBV12-4 and TRBJ2-5, with D unresolved. V lost 1 base to trimming and J lost 5 bases, with 11 bases between them. The CDR3 totals 14 residues. CDR3: CASSLGGGWETQYF. DNA of the CDR3: TGTGCCAGCAGTTTAGGGGGTGGTTGGGAGACCCAGTACTTC.

Note on this clonotype: A read error may account for a junction end that differs from germline. J is TRBJ2-6 and V is TRBV5-1; maybe TRBD1 (5 bases). Germline V lookup: CDR1 SGHRS, CDR2 YFSETQ. The CDR3 runs to 17 residues. CDR3 sequence reads: CASSLGPENSGASVLTF. The CDR3 DNA sequence: TGCGCCAGCAGCTTGGGACCAGAAAACTCTGGGGCCAGCGTCCTGACTTTC.

This clonotype was recorded a few times. The gene calls are TRBV28 and TRBJ2-5; 14 positions match TRBD2. Per germline, CDR1 MDHEN and CDR2 SYDVKM. There are 16 residues in the CDR3. The J segment lost 1 base and the V segment lost 6 bases, leaving 4 bases of the junction unmatched. The CDR3 DNA sequence: TGTGCCAGCAGCCGACTAGCGGGGGGGCCCCAAGAGACCCAGTACTTC. Translating it yields CASSRLAGGPQETQYF. The entire variable domain, with the rest obtained from reference TRBV28 and TRBJ2-5, is as follows: DVKVTQSSRYLVKRTGEKVFLECVQDMDHENMFWYRQDPGLGLRLIYFSYDVKMKEKGDIPEGYSVSREKKERFSLILESASTNQTSMYLCASSRLAGGPQETQYFGPGTRLLVL.

The chain carries TRBV29-1 and TRBJ2-1, with 11 positions matching TRBD1. The DNA end lines up better with TRBJ2-7; the J call may be wrong. Per germline, CDR1 SQVTM and CDR2 ANQGSEA. CDR3 size: 15 residues. The CDR3 DNA is TGCAGCGTTGAGGGACAGGGGGGCTCATACAATGAGCAGTACTTC. It encodes CSVEGQGGSYNEQYF.

In its sample, this clonotype was seen a few times. The chain joins TRBV5-1 to TRBJ2-5; weak D call: TRBD2 (5 bases). CDR1 is SGHRS and CDR2 is YFSETQ in the germline V gene. The CDR3 extends over 14 amino acids. Trimming pared 3 bases from V and 5 bases from J, leaving 14 bases between. CDR3 amino acids: CASSSTGVLETQYF. The CDR3 DNA reads TGCGCCAGCAGCTCAACCGGGGTATTGGAGACCCAGTACTTC.

The chain employs TRBV20-1 and TRBJ2-1, with TRBD2 matching over 7 bases. Near its end, the DNA agrees better with TRBJ2-7, so the J call may be wrong. The CDR3 extends over 15 amino acids. Germline assignment: CDR1 DFQATT and CDR2 SNEGSKA (reference sequence). The CDR3 loop is CSASGAGLGYNEQYF. The DNA for the CDR3 is TGCAGTGCTAGTGGGGCCGGACTAGGGTACAATGAGCAGTACTTC.

The chain couples TRBV7-2 to TRBJ1-2; 7 positions match TRBD1. This CDR3 region has 15 residues. After removal of 2 bases from V and 6 bases from J, the junction contained 9 bases not matched to a gene. Germline CDR1 is SGHTA and CDR2 is FQGNSA. The CDR3 coding sequence is TGTGCCAGCAGCTTACCCCCGACAGGGAGGGATGGCTACACCTTC. This codes for CASSLPPTGRDGYTF.

Worth noting for this clonotype: The missing conserved phenylalanine or tryptophan at the end of this CDR3 makes a read error likely. This sequence joins TRBV6-1 and TRBJ2-6, with D possibly being TRBD1 (6 bases). V was cut by 5 bases and J by 0 bases, with 14 bases left in between. CDR3 length equals 17 residues. Germline V gene data show CDR1 as MNHNS and CDR2 as SASEGT. For the CDR3, the DNA is TGTGCCAGCAGTACAGGACAGAAATACTCTGGGGCCAACGTCCTGACTTAC. Translation gives CASSTGQKYSGANVLTY.

The genes are TRBV7-6 and TRBJ2-5, with D tentatively TRBD2 (6 bases). The ends were cut back, 5 bases at V and 5 bases at J, with 18 bases in the middle. The CDR3 is 15 amino acids. The V gene's germline CDR1 is SGHVS and CDR2 FNYEAQ. CDR3 region: CASSLGESSVETQYF. CDR3 sequence (DNA): TGTGCCAGCAGCCTAGGGGAGTCTAGCGTTGAGACCCAGTACTTC.

With regard to this clonotype: A junction boundary mismatches the germline segment, possibly from a read error. The rearrangement uses TRBV24-1 and TRBJ2-3; 9 positions agree with TRBD1. CDR1 KGHDR and CDR2 SFDVKD come from the germline V gene. The CDR3 length is 16 residues. The DNA for the CDR3 is TGTGCCACCAGTGATTCCGGGACAGGGCCCACATATACGCAGTATTTT. Amino acid sequence: CATSDSGTGPTYTQYF.

This rearrangement joins TRBV18 to TRBJ2-1; D perhaps matches TRBD1 (7 bases). CDR3 length equals 15 residues. The V end lost 3 bases, the J end lost 7 bases, and 16 bases lay between the germline ends. CDR1 is KGHSH, CDR2 LQKENI, per germline. The CDR3, as DNA: TGTGCCAGCTCACCCACACAGGGGAGGTTGAATGAGCAGTTCTTC. It translates to CASSPTQGRLNEQFF. The entire variable domain, with the rest obtained from reference TRBV18 and TRBJ2-1, is as follows: NAGVMQNPRHLVRRRGQEARLRCSPMKGHSHVYWYRQLPEEGLKFMVYLQKENIIDESGMPKERFSAEFPKEGPSILRIQQVVRGDSAAYFCASSPTQGRLNEQFFGPGTRLTVL.

As DNA, the CDR3 is TGCAGCTTCTCGTGGGGACCTGGAAACACCATATATTTT. It specifies CSFSWGPGNTIYF. V and J are TRBV29-1 and TRBJ1-3; D is perhaps TRBD1 (5 bases). Germline lookup yields CDR1 SQVTM and CDR2 ANQGSEA. Trimming removed 8 bases at V and 2 bases at J, with 13 bases between. This CDR3 is built from 13 residues.

This chain connects TRBV9 to TRBJ2-1; 7 bases are shared with TRBD1. The CDR3 is 16 amino acids. Trimming at V came to 4 bases and at J to 0 bases, leaving 7 bases not matched to a gene. Looked up from germline, CDR1 is SGDLS and CDR2 is YYNGEE. CDR3 in amino acids: CASSLSTGYSYNEQFF. As DNA, the CDR3 is TGTGCCAGCAGCCTTTCGACAGGGTACTCCTACAATGAGCAGTTCTTC.

V is TRBV6-1 and J is TRBJ1-2; 7 positions agree with TRBD1. CDR1 and CDR2 (germline): MNHNS, SASEGT. This CDR3 spans 15 amino acids. V lost 6 bases and J lost 6; bases outside the gene matches: 13. The CDR3 protein is CASSLIQTGSNGYTF. Here the CDR3 DNA reads TGTGCCAGCAGCCTTATACAGACAGGGAGTAATGGCTACACCTTC.

The chain uses TRBV7-3 and TRBJ2-7; 8 bases agree with TRBD2. With V trimmed by 4 bases and J by 6 bases, 8 bases remained unmatched. CDR1 is SGHTA, CDR2 FQGTGA, per germline. This CDR3 is built from 14 residues. CDR3 sequence (DNA): TGTGCCAGCAGCTCCAGCGGGAGCTCCACCGAGCAGTACTTC. This sequence encodes CASSSSGSSTEQYF.

This clonotype was counted only a few times. The chain is built from TRBV2 and TRBJ1-6; no clear D gene. There are 13 residues in the CDR3. Trimming shortened V by 2 bases and J by 4 bases, and 3 bases separated the two germline ends. Germline assignment: CDR1 SNHLY and CDR2 FYNNEI. CDR3 coding DNA: TGTGCCAGCAGTGAACTGTATAATTCACCCCTCCACTTT. This encodes CASSELYNSPLHF.

J is TRBJ2-3 and V is TRBV28; D call uncertain. The CDR3 is 14 residues long. The V gene's germline CDR1 is MDHEN and CDR2 SYDVKM. V lost 7 bases and J lost 2, with 13 bases in between. The CDR3 here is CASTLWETTDTQYF. DNA of the CDR3: TGTGCCAGCACCCTGTGGGAAACCACAGATACGCAGTATTTT. The full variable domain, its missing parts supplied by reference TRBV28 and TRBJ2-3, is DVKVTQSSRYLVKRTGEKVFLECVQDMDHENMFWYRQDPGLGLRLIYFSYDVKMKEKGDIPEGYSVSREKKERFSLILESASTNQTSMYLCASTLWETTDTQYFGPGTRLTVL.